This T cell receptor beta chain was sequenced in a study of control samples from healthy donors and cancer patients. The CDR3 sequence is 13 residues long. Per germline, CDR1 SNHLY and CDR2 FYNNEI. Deletions cut 1 base from V and 1 base from J, with 4 bases between. Repertoires were generated with immunoSEQ multiplex PCR, while TCRdb's copy carries only in-frame clones and drops some. This sample has some 130,000 clones, with 75% to 95% found just once. This receptor was taken from a man in his late teens or twenties in good health. The specimen was blood. This sequence joins TRBV2 and TRBJ1-2; D not certain. CDR3 loop: CASSEEGNYGYTF. In DNA, the CDR3 is TGTGCCAGCAGTGAAGAGGGTAACTATGGCTACACCTTC.